This TCR beta chain was identified in a study of cytomegalovirus exposure and HLA in healthy donors. Study-wide background: Previous work identified roughly 120 million unique TCR beta sequences from around 200 million T cells.

Primers: 60 Vbeta forward and 13 Jbeta reverse. Repertoires were generated with immunoSEQ multiplex PCR, while TCRdb's copy carries only in-frame clones and drops some. This sample's table has under 120,000 clones. Details on this clone: The antigen remains undetermined.

Study results and limitations: Confirmation in vitro established that a few CMV-associated chains were specific for CMV antigens. The authors enumerated roughly 180 TCR beta chains as linked to cytomegalovirus. Reported performance of the classifier showed diagnosis of cytomegalovirus status with high specificity and sensitivity.

This CDR3 is built from 15 residues. CDR1 is SGHRS and CDR2 is YFSETQ in the germline V gene. Losses at the gene ends were 3 bases for V and 12 bases for J; bases not matched to a gene: 16. The V gene is TRBV5-1, the J gene TRBJ1-2, with 8 nucleotides matching TRBD1. The sequencing sample was made of PBMCs. This receptor was obtained from a man over 45 in good health and CMV-seronegative. The CDR3 nucleotides read TGCGCCAGCAGCTATGAACCCGGGACAGGTAATATCCACACCTTC. This gives the protein CASSYEPGTGNIHTF. Full variable domain (outside the CDR3, taken from reference TRBV5-1 and TRBJ1-2): KAGVTQTPRYLIKTRGQQVTLSCSPISGHRSVSWYQQTPGQGLQFLFEYFSETQRNKGNFPGRFSGRQFSNSRSEMNVSTLELGDSALYLCASSYEPGTGNIHTFGSGTRLTVV.